This entry is about one T cell receptor beta chain. The target antigen is unknown. Profiled with immunoSEQ multiplex PCR; TCRdb holds only in-frame clones, not every one. The repertoire holds roughly 30,000 clones, with approximately 96% as singletons. This sample is part of a study of regulatory and conventional T cells in RAG deficiency. Conventional CD4+ T cells were sorted from blood as CD25-low CD127-high cells. Regarding the study as a whole: Omenn syndrome and CID/AS patients had approximately 91-fold fewer unique Treg TCR beta sequences, versus roughly 10-fold elsewhere. Patient subsets had shorter CDR3s; Omenn Treg-Tconv overlap exceeded 80%. In Omenn syndrome, sorted "Tregs" may be peripherally activated cells.

Germline V CDR1 and CDR2: MNHNS, SASEGT. There are 15 residues in the CDR3. V shed 5 bases and J 7 bases; nucleotides not matched to a gene: 10. These sequences were also reported in another study, on regulatory T cells. From that report: The PCR used 52 TRBV and 13 TRBJ primers. Patient repertoires had restricted TRB V-J pairs and skewed V and J usage, most in Tregs.

Sequenced material: CD25- CD4+ T cells sorted from blood. This TCR was recovered from a human donor in good health. The chain employs TRBV6-1 and TRBJ2-7, with TRBD2 identical over 11 bases. The CDR3 protein is CASSRLAGGKGEQYF. CDR3 nucleotides: TGTGCCAGCAGTCGGCTAGCGGGGGGCAAAGGGGAGCAGTACTTC.